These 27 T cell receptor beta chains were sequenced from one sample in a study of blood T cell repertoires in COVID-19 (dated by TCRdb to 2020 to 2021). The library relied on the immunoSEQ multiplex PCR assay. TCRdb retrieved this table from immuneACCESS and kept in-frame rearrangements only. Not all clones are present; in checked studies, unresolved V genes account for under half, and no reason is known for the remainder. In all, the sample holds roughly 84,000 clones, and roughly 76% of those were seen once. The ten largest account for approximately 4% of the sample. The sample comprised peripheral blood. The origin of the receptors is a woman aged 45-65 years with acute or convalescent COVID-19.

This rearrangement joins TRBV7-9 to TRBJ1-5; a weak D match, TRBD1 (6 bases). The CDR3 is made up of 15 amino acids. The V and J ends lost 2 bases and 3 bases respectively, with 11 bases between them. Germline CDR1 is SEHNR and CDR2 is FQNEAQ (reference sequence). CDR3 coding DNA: TGTGCCAGCAGCTTACAGTCAGGGGACAATCAGCCCCAGCATTTT. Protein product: CASSLQSGDNQPQHF.

The CDR3 bases are TGTGCCAGCAGCTTATCTCTCTACGAGCAGTACTTC. The encoded protein is CASSLSLYEQYF. This rearrangement joins TRBV11-2 to TRBJ2-7; D remains unclear. The CDR3 runs to 12 residues. The V end lost 2 bases, the J end lost 3 bases, and 5 bases lay between the germline ends. Germline values: CDR1 SGHAT, CDR2 FQNNGV. Complete variable domain (other parts from reference TRBV11-2 and TRBJ2-7): EAGVAQSPRYKIIEKRQSVAFWCNPISGHATLYWYQQILGQGPKLLIQFQNNGVVDDSQLPKDRFSAERLKGVDSTLKIQPAKLEDSAVYLCASSLSLYEQYFGPGTRLTVT.

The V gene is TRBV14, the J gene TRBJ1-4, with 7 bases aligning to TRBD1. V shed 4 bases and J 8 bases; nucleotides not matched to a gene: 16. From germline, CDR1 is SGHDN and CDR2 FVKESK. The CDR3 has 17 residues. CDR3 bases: TGTGCCAGCAGCCTCCGGACAGGAGCTACCACCAGCGAAAAACTGTTTTTT. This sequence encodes CASSLRTGATTSEKLFF. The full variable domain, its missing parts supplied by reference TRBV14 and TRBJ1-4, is EAGVTQFPSHSVIEKGQTVTLRCDPISGHDNLYWYRRVMGKEIKFLLHFVKESKQDESGMPNNRFLAERTGGTYSTLKVQPAELEDSGVYFCASSLRTGATTSEKLFFGSGTQLSVL.

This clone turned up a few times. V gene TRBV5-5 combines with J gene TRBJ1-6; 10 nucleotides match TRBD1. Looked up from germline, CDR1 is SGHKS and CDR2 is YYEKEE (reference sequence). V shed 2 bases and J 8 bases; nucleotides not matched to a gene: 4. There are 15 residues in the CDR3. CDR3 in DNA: TGTGCCAGCAGCTTAGAAGGGACAGGGGATTCACCCCTCCACTTT. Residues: CASSLEGTGDSPLHF.

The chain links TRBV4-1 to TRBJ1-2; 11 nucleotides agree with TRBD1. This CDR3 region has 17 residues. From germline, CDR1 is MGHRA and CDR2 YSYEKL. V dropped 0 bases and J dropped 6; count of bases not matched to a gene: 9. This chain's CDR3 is CASSQEGGTGGGDGYTF. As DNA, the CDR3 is TGCGCCAGCAGCCAAGAAGGTGGGACAGGGGGAGGTGATGGCTACACCTTC.

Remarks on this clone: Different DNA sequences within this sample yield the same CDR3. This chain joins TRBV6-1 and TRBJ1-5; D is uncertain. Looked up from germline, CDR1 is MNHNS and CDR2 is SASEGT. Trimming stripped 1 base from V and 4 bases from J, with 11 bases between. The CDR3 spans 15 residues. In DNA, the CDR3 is TGTGCCAGCAGTGAAGTCGGCGGTTATAATCAGCCCCAGCATTTT. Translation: CASSEVGGYNQPQHF.

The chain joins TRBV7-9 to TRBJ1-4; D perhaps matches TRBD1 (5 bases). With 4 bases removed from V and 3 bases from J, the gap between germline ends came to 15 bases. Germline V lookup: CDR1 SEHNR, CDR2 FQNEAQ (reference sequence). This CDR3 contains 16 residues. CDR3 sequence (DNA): TGTGCCAGCAGCTCAGGGATCGGCAGCCCTAATGAAAAACTGTTTTTT. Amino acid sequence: CASSSGIGSPNEKLFF.

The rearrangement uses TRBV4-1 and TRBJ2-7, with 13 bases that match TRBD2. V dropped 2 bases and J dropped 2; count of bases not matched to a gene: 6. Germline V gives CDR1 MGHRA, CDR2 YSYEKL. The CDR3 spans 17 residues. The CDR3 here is CASSQPPGLAGPYEQYF. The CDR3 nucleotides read TGCGCCAGCAGCCAACCCCCGGGACTAGCGGGACCCTACGAGCAGTACTTC.

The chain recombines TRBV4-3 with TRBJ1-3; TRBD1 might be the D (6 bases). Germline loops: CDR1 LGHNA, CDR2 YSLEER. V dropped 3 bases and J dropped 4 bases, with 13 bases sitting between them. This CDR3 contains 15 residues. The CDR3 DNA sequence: TGCGCCAGCAGCCAGTCGACAGGATCAGGAAACACCATATATTTT. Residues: CASSQSTGSGNTIYF.

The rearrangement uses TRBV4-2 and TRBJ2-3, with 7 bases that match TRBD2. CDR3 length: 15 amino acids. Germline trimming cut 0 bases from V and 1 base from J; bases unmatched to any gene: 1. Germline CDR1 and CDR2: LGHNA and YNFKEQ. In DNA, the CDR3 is TGTGCCAGCAGCCAAGAGGCGGGGGGCACAGATACGCAGTATTTT. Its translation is CASSQEAGGTDTQYF.

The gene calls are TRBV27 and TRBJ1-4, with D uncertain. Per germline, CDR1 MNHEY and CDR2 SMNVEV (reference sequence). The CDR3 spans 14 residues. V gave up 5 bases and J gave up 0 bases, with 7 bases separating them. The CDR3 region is CASSLQATNEKLFF. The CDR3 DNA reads TGTGCCAGCAGTCTTCAGGCAACTAATGAAAAACTGTTTTTT.

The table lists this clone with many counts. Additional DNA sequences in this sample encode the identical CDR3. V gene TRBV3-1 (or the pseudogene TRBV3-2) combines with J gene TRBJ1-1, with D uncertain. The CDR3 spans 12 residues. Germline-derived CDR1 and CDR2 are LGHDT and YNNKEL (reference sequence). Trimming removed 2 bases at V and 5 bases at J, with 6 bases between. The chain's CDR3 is CASSQTDTEAFF. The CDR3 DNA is TGTGCCAGCAGCCAAACTGATACTGAAGCTTTCTTT.

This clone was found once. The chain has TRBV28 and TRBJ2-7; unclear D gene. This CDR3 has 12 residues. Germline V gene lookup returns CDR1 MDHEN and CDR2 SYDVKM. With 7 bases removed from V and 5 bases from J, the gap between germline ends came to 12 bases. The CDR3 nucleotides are TGTGCCAGCATGCAACAGTCTAACGAGCAGTACTTC. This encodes CASMQQSNEQYF. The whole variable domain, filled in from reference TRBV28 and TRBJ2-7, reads DVKVTQSSRYLVKRTGEKVFLECVQDMDHENMFWYRQDPGLGLRLIYFSYDVKMKEKGDIPEGYSVSREKKERFSLILESASTNQTSMYLCASMQQSNEQYFGPGTRLTVT.

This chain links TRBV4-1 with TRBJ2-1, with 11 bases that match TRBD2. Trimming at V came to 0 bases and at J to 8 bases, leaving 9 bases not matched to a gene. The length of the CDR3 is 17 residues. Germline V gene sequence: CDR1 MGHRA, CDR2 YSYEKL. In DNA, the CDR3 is TGCGCCAGCAGCCAAGATTATAGCGGGGGGGCCTTCGATGAGCAGTTCTTC. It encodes CASSQDYSGGAFDEQFF.

In nucleotides, the CDR3 is TGTGCCAGCAGCTGGACAGGGGGCTACGAGCAGTACTTC. Protein product: CASSWTGGYEQYF. The V call is TRBV7-2, the J call TRBJ2-7; 10 positions match TRBD1. CDR3 size: 13 residues. The trim removed 4 bases at V and 3 bases at J, leaving 0 bases unmatched. Germline V lookup: CDR1 SGHTA, CDR2 FQGNSA.

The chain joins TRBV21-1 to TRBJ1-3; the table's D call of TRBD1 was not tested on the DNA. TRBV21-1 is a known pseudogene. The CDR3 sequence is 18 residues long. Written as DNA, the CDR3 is TGTGCCAGCAGCCAAAGGAGGGGGCAGGGAACTTCTGGAAACACCATATATTTT. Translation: CASSQRRGQGTSGNTIYF.

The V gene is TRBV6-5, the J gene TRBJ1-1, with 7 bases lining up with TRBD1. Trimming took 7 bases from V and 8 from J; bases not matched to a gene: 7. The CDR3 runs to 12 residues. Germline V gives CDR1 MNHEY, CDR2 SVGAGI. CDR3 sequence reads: CASTPTGLEAFF. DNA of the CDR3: TGTGCCAGCACCCCGACAGGGTTGGAAGCTTTCTTT.

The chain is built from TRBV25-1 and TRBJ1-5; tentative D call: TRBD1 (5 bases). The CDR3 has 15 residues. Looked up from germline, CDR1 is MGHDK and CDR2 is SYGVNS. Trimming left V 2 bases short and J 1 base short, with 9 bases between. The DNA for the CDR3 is TGTGCCAGCAGTGAACAGGGCTACAGCAATCAGCCCCAGCATTTT. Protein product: CASSEQGYSNQPQHF.

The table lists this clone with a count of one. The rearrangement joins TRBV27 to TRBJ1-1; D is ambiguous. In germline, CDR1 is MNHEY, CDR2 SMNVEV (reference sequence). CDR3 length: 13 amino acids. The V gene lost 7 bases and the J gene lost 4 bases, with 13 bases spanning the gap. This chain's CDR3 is CASTYARGTEAFF. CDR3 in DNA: TGTGCCAGCACATACGCCCGGGGCACTGAAGCTTTCTTT.

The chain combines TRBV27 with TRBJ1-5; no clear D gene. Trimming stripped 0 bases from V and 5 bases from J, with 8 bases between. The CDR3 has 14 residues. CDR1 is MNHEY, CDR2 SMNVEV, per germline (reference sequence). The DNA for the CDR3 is TGTGCCAGCAGTTTATCGAGGGCGGATCAGCCCCAGCATTTT. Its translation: CASSLSRADQPQHF.

The CDR3 loop is CASIIGDRMNTEAFF. In DNA, the CDR3 is TGTGCCAGCATAATTGGGGACAGGATGAACACTGAAGCTTTCTTT. The chain carries TRBV28 and TRBJ1-1; 8 nucleotides agree with TRBD1. This CDR3 has 15 residues. The germline V gene has CDR1 MDHEN and CDR2 SYDVKM. V shed 7 bases and J 0 bases; nucleotides not matched to a gene: 7. Drawing the rest from reference TRBV28 and TRBJ1-1, the complete variable domain is DVKVTQSSRYLVKRTGEKVFLECVQDMDHENMFWYRQDPGLGLRLIYFSYDVKMKEKGDIPEGYSVSREKKERFSLILESASTNQTSMYLCASIIGDRMNTEAFFGQGTRLTVV.

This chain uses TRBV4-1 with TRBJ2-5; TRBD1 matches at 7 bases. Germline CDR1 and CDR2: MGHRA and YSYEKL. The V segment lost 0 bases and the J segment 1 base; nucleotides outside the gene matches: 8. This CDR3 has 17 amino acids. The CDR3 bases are TGCGCCAGCAGCCAAGAAAGGACAGGCAGACCCCAAGAGACCCAGTACTTC. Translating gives CASSQERTGRPQETQYF.

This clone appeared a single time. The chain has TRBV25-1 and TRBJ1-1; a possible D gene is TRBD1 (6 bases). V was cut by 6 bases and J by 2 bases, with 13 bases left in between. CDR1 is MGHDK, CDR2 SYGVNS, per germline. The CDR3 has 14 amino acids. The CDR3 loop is CASRNTGLNTEAFF. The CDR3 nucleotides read TGTGCCAGCAGAAATACAGGGCTCAACACTGAAGCTTTCTTT.

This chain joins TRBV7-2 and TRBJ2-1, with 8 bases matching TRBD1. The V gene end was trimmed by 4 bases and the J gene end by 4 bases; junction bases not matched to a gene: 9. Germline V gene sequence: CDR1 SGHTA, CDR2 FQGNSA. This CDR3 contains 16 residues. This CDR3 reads CASSSLGTGAYNEQFF. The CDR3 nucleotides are TGTGCCAGCAGCTCTCTCGGGACAGGAGCTTACAATGAGCAGTTCTTC. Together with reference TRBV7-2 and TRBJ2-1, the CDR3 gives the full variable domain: GAGVSQSPSNKVTEKGKDVELRCDPISGHTALYWYRQSLGQGLEFLIYFQGNSAPDKSGLPSDRFSAERTGGSVSTLTIQRTQQEDSAVYLCASSSLGTGAYNEQFFGPGTRLTVL.

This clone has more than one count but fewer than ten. DNA of the CDR3: TGTGCCAGCAAAAAGGGAGACAAACCCTACGAGCAGTACTTC. Translation: CASKKGDKPYEQYF. The chain employs TRBV28 and TRBJ2-7; the D gene is possibly TRBD2 (5 bases). Trimming pared 7 bases from V and 2 bases from J, leaving 15 bases between. The CDR3 totals 14 residues. Germline loops: CDR1 MDHEN, CDR2 SYDVKM.

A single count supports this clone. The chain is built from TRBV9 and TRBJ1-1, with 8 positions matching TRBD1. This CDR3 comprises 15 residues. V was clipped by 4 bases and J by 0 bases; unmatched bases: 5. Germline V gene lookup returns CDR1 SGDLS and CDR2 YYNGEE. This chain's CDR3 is CASSTRTGMNTEAFF. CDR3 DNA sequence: TGTGCCAGCAGCACGCGGACAGGGATGAACACTGAAGCTTTCTTT.

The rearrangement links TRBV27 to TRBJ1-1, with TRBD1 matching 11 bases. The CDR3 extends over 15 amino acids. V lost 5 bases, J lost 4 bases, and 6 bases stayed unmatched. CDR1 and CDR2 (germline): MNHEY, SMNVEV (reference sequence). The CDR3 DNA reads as TGTGCCAGCAGTCCAGGGACAGGGGGAGGCACTGAAGCTTTCTTT. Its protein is CASSPGTGGGTEAFF.